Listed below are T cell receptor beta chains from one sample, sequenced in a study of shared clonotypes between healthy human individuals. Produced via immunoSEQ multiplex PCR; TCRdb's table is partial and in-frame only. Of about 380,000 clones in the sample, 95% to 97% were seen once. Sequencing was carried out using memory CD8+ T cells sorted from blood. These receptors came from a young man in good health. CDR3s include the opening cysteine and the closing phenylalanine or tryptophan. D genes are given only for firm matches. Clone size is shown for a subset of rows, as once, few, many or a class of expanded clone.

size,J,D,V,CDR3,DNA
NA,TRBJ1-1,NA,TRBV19,CASSIPSGWAAEAFF,TGTGCCAGTAGTATTCCGTCAGGCTGGGCGGCTGAAGCTTTCTTT
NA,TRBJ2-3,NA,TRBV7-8,CASSIGGGDTQYF,TGTGCCAGCAGTATCGGCGGCGGGGATACGCAGTATTTT
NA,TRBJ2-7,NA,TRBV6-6,CASSYGTRGTFYEQYF,TGTGCCAGCAGTTACGGTACAAGGGGGACCTTCTACGAGCAGTACTTC
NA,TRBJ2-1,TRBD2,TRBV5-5,CASSLVPSGSGGNEQFF,TGTGCCAGCAGCTTGGTACCTAGCGGGAGCGGGGGCAATGAGCAGTTCTTC
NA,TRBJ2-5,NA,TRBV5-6,CASSLGSDQYF,TGTGCCAGCAGCTTGGGGTCTGACCAGTACTTC
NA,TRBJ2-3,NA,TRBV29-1,CSAVPVQVSTDTQYF,TGCAGCGCAGTCCCCGTACAGGTTTCCACAGATACGCAGTATTTT
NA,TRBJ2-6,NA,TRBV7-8,CAIRQVSSGANVLTF,TGTGCCATCCGACAGGTTAGCTCTGGGGCCAACGTCCTGACTTTC
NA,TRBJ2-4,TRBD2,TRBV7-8,CASSLETSGSKDIQYF,TGTGCCAGCAGCTTAGAGACTAGCGGGAGTAAGGACATTCAGTACTTC
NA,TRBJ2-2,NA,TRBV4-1,CASSQGRIGGATGELFF,TGCGCCAGCAGCCAAGGCCGAATTGGGGGGGCCACCGGGGAGCTGTTTTTT
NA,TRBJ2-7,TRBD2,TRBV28,CASKISGRALEQYF,TGTGCCAGCAAAATTAGCGGGAGGGCGTTAGAGCAGTACTTC
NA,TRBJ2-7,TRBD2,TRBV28,CASSRDYSYEQYF,TGTGCCAGCAGCCGGGACTACTCCTACGAGCAGTACTTC
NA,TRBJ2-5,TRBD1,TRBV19,CASRDRGKQETQYF,TGTGCCAGCCGGGACAGGGGAAAACAAGAGACCCAGTACTTC
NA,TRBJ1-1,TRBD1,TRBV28,CASSPLLTGVAFF,TGTGCCAGCAGCCCCTTACTCACAGGGGTAGCTTTCTTT
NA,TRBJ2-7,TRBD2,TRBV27,CASSSIAGVSYEQYF,TGTGCCAGCAGTTCGATAGCGGGAGTATCTTACGAGCAGTACTTC
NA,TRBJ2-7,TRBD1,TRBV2,CASKRDRDYEQYF,TGTGCCAGCAAGAGAGACAGGGACTACGAGCAGTACTTC
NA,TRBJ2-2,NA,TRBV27,CASSFLAPNTGELFF,TGTGCCAGCAGTTTCCTAGCCCCGAACACCGGGGAGCTGTTTTTT
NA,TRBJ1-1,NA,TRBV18,CASSPPRGPVPNTEAFF,TGTGCCAGCTCACCACCGCGGGGGCCGGTACCGAACACTGAAGCTTTCTTT
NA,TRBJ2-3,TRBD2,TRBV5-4,CASSLAGGPDTQYF,TGTGCCAGCAGCTTGGCGGGAGGGCCAGATACGCAGTATTTT
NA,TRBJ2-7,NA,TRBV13,CASSLVTTGRGSYEQYF,TGTGCCAGCAGCTTAGTGACCACAGGGAGGGGCTCCTACGAGCAGTACTTC
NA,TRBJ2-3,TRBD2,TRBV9,CASSATSGRWVTQYF,TGTGCCAGCAGCGCAACTAGCGGAAGGTGGGTTACGCAGTATTTT
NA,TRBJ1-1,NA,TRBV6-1,CASSRLGTTEAFF,TGTGCCAGCAGCCGTCTGGGGACCACTGAAGCTTTCTTT
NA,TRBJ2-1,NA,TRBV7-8,CASSLGGRVSYNEQFF,TGTGCCAGCAGCTTAGGGGGGCGGGTCTCCTACAATGAGCAGTTCTTC
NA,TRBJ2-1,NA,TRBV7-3,CASSLKGLDYNEQFF,TGTGCCAGCAGCTTAAAGGGACTCGACTACAATGAGCAGTTCTTC
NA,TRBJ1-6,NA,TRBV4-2,CASSQDNSPLHF,TGTGCCAGCAGCCAAGACAATTCACCCCTCCACTTT
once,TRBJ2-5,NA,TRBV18,CASSRGSRGETQYF,TGTGCCAGCTCACGGGGCAGTCGGGGAGAGACCCAGTACTTC
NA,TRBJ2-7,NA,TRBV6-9,CASSYSIPLYEQYF,TGTGCCAGCAGTTACTCGATCCCGCTCTACGAGCAGTACTTC
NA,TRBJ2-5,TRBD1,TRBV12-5,CASGDRAQETQYF,TGTGCTAGTGGCGACAGGGCCCAAGAGACCCAGTACTTC
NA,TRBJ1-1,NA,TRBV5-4,CASSATNTEAFF,TGTGCCAGCAGCGCGACAAACACTGAAGCTTTCTTT
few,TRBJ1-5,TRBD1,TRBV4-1,CASSQTGGNQPQHF,TGCGCCAGCAGCCAAACAGGGGGCAATCAGCCCCAGCATTTT
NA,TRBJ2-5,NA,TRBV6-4,CTREPQETQYF,TGTACCCGGGAGCCCCAAGAGACCCAGTACTTC
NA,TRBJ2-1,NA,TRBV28,CASSLGLGVTNEQFF,TGTGCCAGCAGTTTGGGTCTCGGAGTGACAAATGAGCAGTTCTTC
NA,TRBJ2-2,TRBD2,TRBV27,CASSFILAGTGELFF,TGTGCCAGCAGTTTTATCCTAGCGGGTACCGGGGAGCTGTTTTTT
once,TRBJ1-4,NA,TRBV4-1,CASSQTGLGKLFF,TGCGCCAGCAGCCAAACGGGCCTGGGAAAACTGTTTTTT
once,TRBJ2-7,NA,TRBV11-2,CASSLAAGSYEQYF,TGTGCCAGCAGCTTAGCGGCGGGATCCTACGAGCAGTACTTC
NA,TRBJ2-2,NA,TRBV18,CASSPLLAEHGELFF,TGTGCCAGCTCCCCGTTGTTAGCGGAACACGGGGAGCTGTTTTTT
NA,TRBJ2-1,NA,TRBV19,CASSLVGPGNNEQFF,TGTGCCAGTAGCCTCGTCGGCCCAGGAAACAATGAGCAGTTCTTC
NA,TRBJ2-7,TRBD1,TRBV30,CAWTGFGTDSYEQYF,TGTGCCTGGACGGGGTTTGGGACAGATTCCTACGAGCAGTACTTC
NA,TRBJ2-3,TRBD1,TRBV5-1,CASSLYRDRASDTQYF,TGCGCCAGCAGCCTTTACCGGGACAGGGCGTCAGATACGCAGTATTTT
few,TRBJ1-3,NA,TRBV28,CASSWGAGNTIYF,TGTGCCAGCAGTTGGGGGGCTGGAAACACCATATATTTT
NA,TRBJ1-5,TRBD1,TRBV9,CASSTGGNQPQHF,TGTGCCAGCAGCACAGGGGGCAATCAGCCCCAGCATTTT
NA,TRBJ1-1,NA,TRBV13,CASSWEGTEAFF,TGTGCCAGCAGCTGGGAGGGCACTGAAGCTTTCTTT
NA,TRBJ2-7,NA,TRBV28,CASSSLSYEQYF,TGTGCCAGCAGTTCACTCTCCTACGAGCAGTACTTC
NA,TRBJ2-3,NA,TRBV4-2,CASRGSSDTQYF,TGTGCCAGCAGAGGTTCTTCGGATACGCAGTATTTT
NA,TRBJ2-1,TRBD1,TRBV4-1,CASRNPGTGGNEQFF,TGCGCCAGCAGAAACCCCGGGACAGGGGGCAATGAGCAGTTCTTC
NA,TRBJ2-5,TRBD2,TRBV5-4,CASSLAGAGGPQYF,TGTGCCAGCAGCTTGGCCGGAGCGGGAGGGCCTCAGTACTTC
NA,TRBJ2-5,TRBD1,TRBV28,CASSFTTRDSQETQYF,TGTGCCAGCAGTTTTACGACCCGGGACAGCCAAGAGACCCAGTACTTC
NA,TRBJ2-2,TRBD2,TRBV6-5,CASSYPSGRGTGELFF,TGTGCCAGCAGTTACCCTAGCGGGAGGGGTACCGGGGAGCTGTTTTTT
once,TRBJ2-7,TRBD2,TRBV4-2,CASSQTTSGRSGFYEQYF,TGTGCCAGCAGCCAAACGACTAGCGGGAGATCGGGTTTCTACGAGCAGTACTTC
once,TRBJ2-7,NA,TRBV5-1,CASSFAGYYEQYF,TGCGCCAGCAGCTTTGCCGGTTACTACGAGCAGTACTTC
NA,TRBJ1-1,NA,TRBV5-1,CASREDRRPDTEAFF,TGCGCCAGCAGAGAAGACAGACGGCCCGACACTGAAGCTTTCTTT
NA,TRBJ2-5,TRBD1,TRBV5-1,CATTGTGNQETQYF,TGCGCCACCACCGGGACAGGGAACCAAGAGACCCAGTACTTC
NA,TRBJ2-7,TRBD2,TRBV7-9,CASSLGLGLAAISYEQYF,TGTGCCAGCAGCTTAGGTCTGGGACTAGCGGCCATCTCCTACGAGCAGTACTTC
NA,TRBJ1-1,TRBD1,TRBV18,CASSPLGTGTNTEAFF,TGTGCCAGCTCACCACTCGGGACAGGGACAAACACTGAAGCTTTCTTT
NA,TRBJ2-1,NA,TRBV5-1,CASSPGSHWAGFDYNEQFF,TGCGCCAGCAGCCCGGGATCTCACTGGGCCGGGTTTGACTACAATGAGCAGTTCTTC
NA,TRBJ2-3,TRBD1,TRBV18,CASSPATGEADTQYF,TGTGCCAGCTCACCGGCAACAGGGGAAGCAGATACGCAGTATTTT